The 27 T cell receptor beta chains presented below share a single source sample, sequenced in a study of radiotherapy plus CTLA-4 blockade in lung cancer. The protocol was immunoSEQ multiplex PCR, while the TCRdb copy is restricted to in-frame clones and leaves out a portion. The table includes approximately 78,000 clones, about 80% detected once. The material sequenced was peripheral blood, taken from a patient treated with radiotherapy plus ipilimumab. The receptors were gathered from a human donor with non-small cell lung cancer who had a complete response to radiotherapy plus ipilimumab.

V usage is TRBV7-9 and J usage is TRBJ1-2, with TRBD1 matching 7 bases. There are 14 residues in the CDR3. The germline V gene encodes CDR1 SEHNR and CDR2 FQNEAQ (reference sequence). V trimming: 5 bases; J trimming: 1 base; junction bases outside the gene matches: 4. The CDR3: CASSRGQINYGYTF. The CDR3, as DNA: TGTGCCAGCAGCAGGGGACAGATTAACTATGGCTACACCTTC. The full variable domain, with the rest looked up from reference TRBV7-9 and TRBJ1-2, is DTGVSQNPRHKITKRGQNVTFRCDPISEHNRLYWYRQTLGQGPEFLTYFQNEAQLEKSRLLSDRFSAERPKGSFSTLEIQRTEQGDSAMYLCASSRGQINYGYTFGSGTRLTVV.

The chain carries TRBV4-1 and TRBJ2-1; D is possibly TRBD1 (6 bases). The CDR3 is 14 amino acids. CDR1 and CDR2 (germline): MGHRA, YSYEKL. V was shortened by 1 base and J by 10 bases, with 14 bases between the two germline ends. CDR3 DNA: TGCGCCAGCAGCCAAGGTCGGACAGACGGGGAGCAGTTCTTC. It specifies CASSQGRTDGEQFF.

V usage is TRBV29-1 and J usage is TRBJ1-2, with D perhaps matching TRBD1 (5 bases). The CDR3 is 13 residues long. Germline V CDR1 and CDR2: SQVTM, ANQGSEA. Trimming stripped 8 bases from V and 2 bases from J, with 15 bases between. Here the CDR3 reads CSIAGQGNYGYTF. The CDR3 DNA is TGCAGCATAGCTGGGCAGGGAAACTATGGCTACACCTTC.

This chain joins TRBV18 and TRBJ2-7, with D perhaps matching TRBD1 or TRBD2 (6 bases each). Germline V gene data show CDR1 as KGHSH and CDR2 as LQKENI. The CDR3 is made up of 14 amino acids. V dropped 1 base and J dropped 5 bases, with 12 bases sitting between them. CDR3 in amino acids: CASSPRPGADEQYF. The CDR3 region has the DNA TGTGCCAGCTCACCACGGCCGGGGGCCGACGAGCAGTACTTC.

The sample holds a few counts of this clone. V gene TRBV7-8 combines with J gene TRBJ1-1, with TRBD1 as a possible D gene (5 bases). Trimming shortened V by 1 base and J by 5 bases, and 11 bases separated the two germline ends. The CDR3 covers 14 residues. CDR1 is SGHVS and CDR2 is FQNEAQ in the germline V gene. The CDR3: CASSLELGATEAFF. The CDR3 coding sequence is TGTGCCAGCAGCTTAGAACTAGGGGCGACTGAAGCTTTCTTT.

Only one count was recorded for this clone. The CDR3 region is CASSRQGNTEAFF. The DNA for the CDR3 is TGTGCCAGCAGCCGACAGGGGAACACTGAAGCTTTCTTT. V and J are TRBV7-6 and TRBJ1-1; 7 nucleotides agree with TRBD1. Germline CDR1 reads SGHVS; CDR2 reads FNYEAQ. Losses at the gene ends were 5 bases for V and 1 base for J; bases not matched to a gene: 1. The CDR3 consists of 13 residues.

This clone appeared once. The chain has TRBV7-8 and TRBJ2-1; 8 nucleotides line up with TRBD1. The ends lost 5 bases at V and 6 bases at J; junction bases unmatched: 9. Germline loops: CDR1 SGHVS, CDR2 FQNEAQ. This CDR3 comprises 15 residues. CDR3 loop: CASSTSGGAANEQFF. The CDR3 coding sequence is TGTGCCAGCAGCACTTCAGGGGGCGCTGCCAATGAGCAGTTCTTC.

The rearrangement joins TRBV10-2 to TRBJ2-1; 9 nucleotides line up with TRBD2. V was clipped by 2 bases and J by 13 bases; unmatched bases: 9. CDR1 and CDR2 from the germline V gene are WSHSY and SAAADI. There are 14 residues in the CDR3. The CDR3 DNA reads TGCGCCAGCAGTGAGGGCGGGGGGGGCCGTTACCAGTTCTTC. This codes for CASSEGGGGRYQFF.

This clone has a handful of counts. The chain combines TRBV9 with TRBJ1-2; 7 bases agree with TRBD1. The J segment lost 2 bases and the V segment lost 2 bases, leaving 6 bases of the junction unmatched. The CDR3 consists of 15 residues. Germline CDR1 and CDR2: SGDLS and YYNGEE. The DNA of the CDR3 is TGTGCCAGCAGCGTTCAGAGCAGGGGGAACTATGGCTACACCTTC. It yields the protein CASSVQSRGNYGYTF.

The rearrangement links TRBV6-5 to TRBJ2-5; a possible D gene is TRBD2 (5 bases). The CDR3 totals 14 residues. V lost 6 bases and J lost 2, with 13 bases in between. Germline V gene lookup returns CDR1 MNHEY and CDR2 SVGAGI. CDR3 amino acids: CASSGLKLQETQYF. DNA for the CDR3: TGTGCCAGCAGCGGACTCAAACTTCAAGAGACCCAGTACTTC.

This clone has only one observation. The chain combines TRBV9 with TRBJ1-1; D not certain. Looked up from germline, CDR1 is SGDLS and CDR2 is YYNGEE. The CDR3 has 13 amino acids. Deletions cut 0 bases from V and 10 bases from J, with 13 bases between. CDR3 bases: TGTGCCAGCAGCGTAGGGGAGGGTGGAGGAGCTTTCTTT. Its protein is CASSVGEGGGAFF.

The rearrangement uses TRBV7-8 and TRBJ2-1, with D possibly TRBD2 on 8 matching bases. This CDR3 is 17 amino acids long. V lost 5 bases to trimming and J lost 2 bases, with 19 bases between them. Per the germline V gene, CDR1 is SGHVS and CDR2 is FQNEAQ. For the CDR3, the DNA is TGTGCCAGCAGCCCCAGGGGGGCGGGGGGACCCTACAATGAGCAGTTCTTC. It translates to CASSPRGAGGPYNEQFF.

V and J are TRBV5-5 and TRBJ1-2; D is perhaps TRBD1 (5 bases). The ends were cut back, 2 bases at V and 0 bases at J, with 8 bases in the middle. Germline CDR1 and CDR2: SGHKS and YYEKEE (reference sequence). There are 14 residues in the CDR3. CDR3 sequence reads: CASSLQEANYGYTF. Written as DNA, the CDR3 is TGTGCCAGCAGCTTACAGGAAGCTAACTATGGCTACACCTTC.

This clone was recorded once. This chain connects TRBV5-4 to TRBJ2-2, with D maybe TRBD1 (6 bases). Per the germline V gene, CDR1 is SGHNT and CDR2 is YYREEE (reference sequence). The CDR3 is 16 residues long. Between the trimmed V and J ends, which lost 1 base and 4 bases, there was a span of 14 bases. The CDR3 spells CASSLRGSSSTGELFF. CDR3 nucleotides: TGTGCCAGCAGCTTGAGGGGGTCCTCTTCCACCGGGGAGCTGTTTTTT.

The chain is built from TRBV7-9 and TRBJ1-2; 7 bases line up with TRBD1. The germline V gene has CDR1 SEHNR and CDR2 FQNEAQ (reference sequence). The CDR3 sequence is 16 residues long. V was pared by 5 bases and J by 0 bases, with 9 bases of the junction left unmatched. Here the CDR3 reads CASSVRQGLSNYGYTF. CDR3 bases: TGTGCCAGCAGCGTGAGACAGGGTCTTTCTAACTATGGCTACACCTTC.

The chain couples TRBV20-1 to TRBJ2-7; D not resolved. The CDR3 runs 11 residues. Germline CDR1 and CDR2: DFQATT and SNEGSKA (reference sequence). V lost 3 bases and J 6 bases, leaving 9 bases between the germline ends. The CDR3 reads CSASNYTEQYF. Written as DNA, the CDR3 is TGCAGTGCTAGCAATTACACCGAGCAGTACTTC.

This clone was recorded once. This rearrangement joins TRBV5-1 to TRBJ2-3; no clear D gene. V was clipped by 0 bases and J by 2 bases, with 7 bases between them. Per germline, CDR1 SGHRS and CDR2 YFSETQ. The CDR3 is 14 amino acids. For the CDR3, the DNA is TGCGCCAGCAGCTTGGGTCAGGTCACAGATACGCAGTATTTT. Translation gives CASSLGQVTDTQYF.

J is TRBJ2-7 and V is TRBV5-1; 12 bases map to TRBD2. The CDR3 runs 15 residues. Trimming took 4 bases from V and 5 from J; bases not matched to a gene: 7. CDR1 and CDR2 (germline): SGHRS, YFSETQ. The CDR3 protein is CASSLGLAGRNEQYF. CDR3 DNA sequence: TGCGCCAGCAGCCTAGGACTAGCGGGGAGAAACGAGCAGTACTTC.

This chain connects TRBV7-2 to TRBJ2-3; no firm D call. The ends were cut back, 2 bases at V and 2 bases at J, with 14 bases in the middle. The length of the CDR3 is 16 residues. Germline V gene data show CDR1 as SGHTA and CDR2 as FQGNSA. In DNA form, the CDR3 reads TGTGCCAGCAGCTTAAGTCAGGCGGCATACACAGATACGCAGTATTTT. It translates to CASSLSQAAYTDTQYF. Full variable domain (outside the CDR3, taken from reference TRBV7-2 and TRBJ2-3): GAGVSQSPSNKVTEKGKDVELRCDPISGHTALYWYRQSLGQGLEFLIYFQGNSAPDKSGLPSDRFSAERTGGSVSTLTIQRTQQEDSAVYLCASSLSQAAYTDTQYFGPGTRLTVL.

V and J are TRBV19 and TRBJ1-5; 9 bases align to TRBD1. The germline V gene encodes CDR1 LNHDA and CDR2 SQIVND (reference sequence). The CDR3 is 19 residues long. J was trimmed by 0 bases and V by 4 bases; bases with no gene match: 13. CDR3 sequence: CASSTFGQGLKISNQPQHF. The CDR3, as DNA: TGTGCCAGTAGTACCTTCGGACAGGGGCTCAAAATTAGCAATCAGCCCCAGCATTTT.

The rearrangement links TRBV5-6 to TRBJ1-1; possibly TRBD1 for D (5 bases). This CDR3 has 15 amino acids. The V gene lost 4 bases and the J gene lost 3 bases, with 16 bases spanning the gap. In germline, CDR1 is SGHDT, CDR2 YYEEEE. The CDR3 loop is CASSGYGMGDTEAFF. CDR3 coding DNA: TGTGCCAGCAGCGGGTATGGAATGGGGGACACTGAAGCTTTCTTT.

The chain recombines TRBV9 with TRBJ1-1; D call uncertain. The ends were cut back, 0 bases at V and 2 bases at J, with 14 bases in the middle. CDR3 length equals 16 residues. Germline V gene lookup returns CDR1 SGDLS and CDR2 YYNGEE. CDR3 sequence: CASSVESIGSNTEAFF. The CDR3 nucleotides read TGTGCCAGCAGCGTAGAGTCCATCGGGAGTAACACTGAAGCTTTCTTT. The full variable domain, completed using reference TRBV9 and TRBJ1-1, is DSGVTQTPKHLITATGQRVTLRCSPRSGDLSVYWYQQSLDQGLQFLIQYYNGEERAKGNILERFSAQQFPDLHSELNLSSLELGDSALYFCASSVESIGSNTEAFFGQGTRLTVV.

This clone turned up a few times. The V and J genes are TRBV4-3 and TRBJ1-2; maybe TRBD1 (6 bases). The CDR3 spans 15 residues. Between the trimmed V and J ends, which lost 2 bases and 3 bases, there was a span of 13 bases. The germline V gene has CDR1 LGHNA and CDR2 YSLEER. The CDR3 DNA follows: TGCGCCAGCAGCCAAAATTTTGGGGGCGACTATGGCTACACCTTC. Protein: CASSQNFGGDYGYTF.

This chain links TRBV4-1 with TRBJ1-1; D perhaps matches TRBD1 (5 bases). The CDR3 has 16 amino acids. Per the germline V gene, CDR1 is MGHRA and CDR2 is YSYEKL. The V end was cut by 0 bases, the J end by 7 bases, with 18 bases between. As DNA, the CDR3 is TGCGCCAGCAGCCAAGAAAGGGTACGGGGGATAAGTGAAGCTTTCTTT. Protein: CASSQERVRGISEAFF.

The chain recombines TRBV28 with TRBJ2-7; 13 bases align to TRBD2. V shed 5 bases and J 5 bases; nucleotides not matched to a gene: 3. CDR1 and CDR2 (germline): MDHEN, SYDVKM. This CDR3 spans 14 amino acids. The CDR3 coding sequence is TGTGCCAGCAGTGGACTAGCGGGAGTAGACGAGCAGTACGTC. This codes for CASSGLAGVDEQYV.

The chain links TRBV6-1 to TRBJ2-3; no firm D call. There are 13 residues in the CDR3. V was shortened by 4 bases and J by 5 bases, with 10 bases between the two germline ends. Germline-derived CDR1 and CDR2 are MNHNS and SASEGT. The chain's CDR3 is CASSAEQGDTQYF. The CDR3 DNA is TGTGCCAGCAGTGCTGAGCAAGGAGATACGCAGTATTTT.

The rearrangement links TRBV19 to TRBJ2-5; perhaps TRBD2 as D (6 bases). V was trimmed by 3 bases and J by 5 bases, leaving 10 bases between them. There are 13 residues in the CDR3. Germline V CDR1 and CDR2: LNHDA, SQIVND (reference sequence). The CDR3 bases are TGTGCCAGTAGTATGGGGGGACGGGAGACCCAGTACTTC. Translating gives CASSMGGRETQYF.